The entry that follows covers one T cell receptor (beta chain) sequence. The CDR3 covers 15 residues. Per germline, CDR1 SEHNR and CDR2 FQNEAQ (reference sequence). The trim removed 5 bases at V and 0 bases at J, leaving 3 bases unmatched. Libraries were prepared by immunoSEQ multiplex PCR; TCRdb keeps only in-frame clonotypes and omits some of them. The table has 150,000 to 250,000 clones, roughly 79% seen once. This entry belongs to a study of blood T cell repertoires in COVID-19. The sequence was obtained from a human donor with acute or convalescent COVID-19. The donor label of this sample is uncertain. Sample: peripheral blood. The chain links TRBV7-9 to TRBJ2-1; TRBD1 matches at 8 bases. The CDR3 is CASSRGQGSYNEQFF. The CDR3 region has the DNA TGTGCCAGCAGCCGTGGACAGGGCTCCTACAATGAGCAGTTCTTC.